This is a list of T cell receptor beta chains from one sample in a study of blood T cells in healthy people across ages. MiXCR, run by TCRdb on the 5' RACE reads, gives a single entry per CDR3 protein. The sample includes over 500,000 distinct CDR3 sequences, 45% to 60% of them seen just once. The sequencing sample was made of blood. The receptors were sampled from a woman at least 80 years old in good health. CDR3s include the opening cysteine and the closing phenylalanine or tryptophan. Fields, in order: J gene, D gene, V gene, clone size, CDR3 DNA, CDR3 protein. D genes are given only for firm matches. The size of a clone is reported for some rows only, either as once, few or many, or as a class for expanded clones.

J gene: TRBJ2-5; D gene: NA; V gene: TRBV29-1; clone size: NA; CDR3 DNA: TGCGGCGCTGGAGATGAGACCCAGTACTTC; CDR3 protein: CGAGDETQYF
J gene: TRBJ2-7; D gene: NA; V gene: TRBV4-1; clone size: NA; CDR3 DNA: TGCGCCAGCAGCCTTTCACCGGGACGGCCCAGCGAGCAGTACTTC; CDR3 protein: CASSLSPGRPSEQYF
J gene: TRBJ2-5; D gene: NA; V gene: TRBV29-1; clone size: once; CDR3 DNA: TGCAGCGTTGAGCCCAGGCCCCAAGAGACCCAGTACTTC; CDR3 protein: CSVEPRPQETQYF
J gene: TRBJ2-7; D gene: NA; V gene: TRBV5-1; clone size: many; CDR3 DNA: TGCGCCAGCAGCCCCTACGGAGACTACGAGCAGTACTTC; CDR3 protein: CASSPYGDYEQYF
J gene: TRBJ2-1; D gene: TRBD1; V gene: TRBV7-9; clone size: few; CDR3 DNA: TGTGCCAGCAGCCATTTTCGGACAGGGGGCCATGAGCAGTTCTTC; CDR3 protein: CASSHFRTGGHEQFF
J gene: TRBJ1-1; D gene: NA; V gene: TRBV3-1; clone size: many; CDR3 DNA: TGTGCCAGCAGCCAAGAAGCGGTGGGCACTGAAGCTTTCTTT; CDR3 protein: CASSQEAVGTEAFF
J gene: TRBJ1-1; D gene: NA; V gene: TRBV20-1; clone size: NA; CDR3 DNA: TGCAGTGCTAGAGGGCGGCTATTGATGAACACTGAAGCTTTCTTT; CDR3 protein: CSARGRLLMNTEAFF
J gene: TRBJ2-4; D gene: NA; V gene: TRBV12-3/TRBV12-4; clone size: once; CDR3 DNA: TGTGCCAGCAGTCCTCCCGTGACAAACATTCAGTACTTC; CDR3 protein: CASSPPVTNIQYF
J gene: TRBJ1-1; D gene: NA; V gene: TRBV25-1; clone size: NA; CDR3 DNA: TGTGCCAGCAGTGAATCCAACGGTGAAGCTTTCTTT; CDR3 protein: CASSESNGEAFF
J gene: TRBJ1-1; D gene: NA; V gene: TRBV5-1; clone size: many; CDR3 DNA: TGCGCCAGCAGCTTGGCACTGAACACTGAAGCTTTCTTT; CDR3 protein: CASSLALNTEAFF
J gene: TRBJ1-6; D gene: NA; V gene: TRBV27; clone size: NA; CDR3 DNA: TGTGCCAGCAGTCTAACCCCCGGCAGGGCCTCACCCCTCCACTTT; CDR3 protein: CASSLTPGRASPLHF
J gene: TRBJ2-2; D gene: NA; V gene: TRBV10-3; clone size: few; CDR3 DNA: TGTGCCACCTGCGCTCTGTACACCGGGGAGCTGTTTTTT; CDR3 protein: CATCALYTGELFF
J gene: TRBJ2-5; D gene: NA; V gene: TRBV7-2; clone size: NA; CDR3 DNA: TGTGCCAGCAGCTTAGGGATTCCACCCCAGACCCAGTACTTC; CDR3 protein: CASSLGIPPQTQYF
J gene: TRBJ1-2; D gene: NA; V gene: TRBV28; clone size: NA; CDR3 DNA: TGTGCCAGCAGTTTAAGAGACCGAGGAGGCTACACCTTC; CDR3 protein: CASSLRDRGGYTF
J gene: TRBJ2-7; D gene: TRBD1; V gene: TRBV10-3; clone size: NA; CDR3 DNA: TGTGCCATCAGCACCCCGAGGGGGCGCGAGGGCTCCTACGAGCAGTACTTC; CDR3 protein: CAISTPRGREGSYEQYF
J gene: TRBJ2-3; D gene: NA; V gene: TRBV20-1; clone size: NA; CDR3 DNA: TGCAGTGTTGTCCTAGGAACCGGCACAGATACGCAGTATTTT; CDR3 protein: CSVVLGTGTDTQYF
J gene: TRBJ2-4; D gene: NA; V gene: TRBV12-3/TRBV12-4; clone size: many; CDR3 DNA: TGTGCCAGCGGAAAAGACCTAGCCAAAAACATTCAGTACTTC; CDR3 protein: CASGKDLAKNIQYF
J gene: TRBJ2-4; D gene: NA; V gene: TRBV27; clone size: few; CDR3 DNA: TGTGCCAGCGGTTTAGGCGCAGGGCCTCCGAAGAGAAACATTCAGTACTTC; CDR3 protein: CASGLGAGPPKRNIQYF
J gene: TRBJ1-2; D gene: TRBD1; V gene: TRBV5-1; clone size: many; CDR3 DNA: TGCGCCAGCAGCTTGCTGTCGGGGACAGGGGAAAAAAGCTACACCTTC; CDR3 protein: CASSLLSGTGEKSYTF
J gene: TRBJ2-3; D gene: NA; V gene: TRBV5-1; clone size: NA; CDR3 DNA: TGCGCCAGCAGCTTGCAATGGAGTGATACGCAGTATTTT; CDR3 protein: CASSLQWSDTQYF
J gene: TRBJ2-5; D gene: NA; V gene: TRBV7-2; clone size: NA; CDR3 DNA: TGTGCCAGCAGCCAAAGACGGGGATGGGAGACCCAGTACTTC; CDR3 protein: CASSQRRGWETQYF
J gene: TRBJ2-7; D gene: NA; V gene: TRBV4-3; clone size: NA; CDR3 DNA: TGCGCCAGCAGCCAAGATCCGGGGCGAGACGCCGAGCAGTACTTC; CDR3 protein: CASSQDPGRDAEQYF
J gene: TRBJ2-1; D gene: TRBD2; V gene: TRBV4-1; clone size: NA; CDR3 DNA: TGCGCCAGCAGCCAAGTGTCGGGGACTAGCGGCCGGGACAATGAGCAGTTCTTC; CDR3 protein: CASSQVSGTSGRDNEQFF
J gene: TRBJ2-7; D gene: TRBD1; V gene: TRBV2; clone size: NA; CDR3 DNA: TGTGCCAGCAGTTTCCGGGACAGGGATTTCCCCTACGAGCAGTACTTC; CDR3 protein: CASSFRDRDFPYEQYF
J gene: TRBJ2-2; D gene: NA; V gene: TRBV12-3/TRBV12-4; clone size: NA; CDR3 DNA: TGTGCCAGCAGGGGGGCCCTGGCCGGGGAGCTGTTTTTT; CDR3 protein: CASRGALAGELFF
J gene: TRBJ2-5; D gene: TRBD1; V gene: TRBV3-1; clone size: NA; CDR3 DNA: TGTGCCAGCAGCCTTGGGACAGGGGGCTTGGAGACCCAGTACTTC; CDR3 protein: CASSLGTGGLETQYF
J gene: TRBJ2-7; D gene: NA; V gene: TRBV7-9; clone size: few; CDR3 DNA: TGTGCCAGCAGTATGGCCGGGCTCTCCTACGAGCAGTACTTC; CDR3 protein: CASSMAGLSYEQYF
J gene: TRBJ1-4; D gene: NA; V gene: TRBV28; clone size: NA; CDR3 DNA: TGTGCCAGCGGGACCGGGGATGAAAAACTGTTTTTT; CDR3 protein: CASGTGDEKLFF
J gene: TRBJ2-5; D gene: NA; V gene: TRBV7-2; clone size: many; CDR3 DNA: TGTGCCAGCAGCTTACCCGACAGCAAAGAGACCCAGTACTTC; CDR3 protein: CASSLPDSKETQYF
J gene: TRBJ2-1; D gene: TRBD2; V gene: TRBV28; clone size: NA; CDR3 DNA: TGTGCCAGCAGCTCGCCGGGGGGGCGGGATGAGCAGTTCTTC; CDR3 protein: CASSSPGGRDEQFF
J gene: TRBJ2-5; D gene: NA; V gene: TRBV10-3; clone size: NA; CDR3 DNA: TGTGCCACGAGGGGCAATAGCGGAGGGGAGGAGACCCAGTACTTC; CDR3 protein: CATRGNSGGEETQYF
J gene: TRBJ2-1; D gene: TRBD2; V gene: TRBV3-1; clone size: many; CDR3 DNA: TGTGCCAGCAGCCAAGGGGGACTAGCGGGAGGTTACAATGAGCAGTTCTTC; CDR3 protein: CASSQGGLAGGYNEQFF
J gene: TRBJ1-2; D gene: TRBD1; V gene: TRBV15; clone size: once; CDR3 DNA: TGTGCCACCAGCGGGACAGGGAATGGCTACACCTTC; CDR3 protein: CATSGTGNGYTF
J gene: TRBJ2-2; D gene: NA; V gene: TRBV28; clone size: few; CDR3 DNA: TGTGCCAGCAGGGCCAACACCGGGGAGCTGTTTTTT; CDR3 protein: CASRANTGELFF
J gene: TRBJ2-2; D gene: NA; V gene: TRBV7-8; clone size: NA; CDR3 DNA: TGTGCCAGCAGCCGAGACAGAGGGTCCATCACCGGGGAGCTGTTTTTT; CDR3 protein: CASSRDRGSITGELFF
J gene: TRBJ2-5; D gene: TRBD2; V gene: TRBV5-1; clone size: many; CDR3 DNA: TGCGCCAGCAGCTTCTATAGCGGGGTGTCACAAGAGACCCAGTACTTC; CDR3 protein: CASSFYSGVSQETQYF
J gene: TRBJ1-1; D gene: NA; V gene: TRBV20-1; clone size: many; CDR3 DNA: TGCAGTGCTAGAGACCCTTTCGGACCTAAAAACACTGAAGCTTTCTTT; CDR3 protein: CSARDPFGPKNTEAFF
J gene: TRBJ2-7; D gene: NA; V gene: TRBV5-5; clone size: NA; CDR3 DNA: TGTGCCAGCAGAGCCCCGGGGGACGGACCTTCCTACGAGCAGTACTTC; CDR3 protein: CASRAPGDGPSYEQYF
J gene: TRBJ1-1; D gene: TRBD1; V gene: TRBV4-1; clone size: few; CDR3 DNA: TGCGCCAGCAGCCCGGGGAGGGGGCGGAACACTGAAGCTTTCTTT; CDR3 protein: CASSPGRGRNTEAFF
J gene: TRBJ2-7; D gene: NA; V gene: TRBV3-1; clone size: many; CDR3 DNA: TGTGCCAGCAGCCAAGGTGGCGGGTGGTCTCACGAGCAGTACTTC; CDR3 protein: CASSQGGGWSHEQYF
J gene: TRBJ2-5; D gene: NA; V gene: TRBV20-1; clone size: NA; CDR3 DNA: TGCAGTGCTAAGGGTCAGGGAGAGACCCAGTACTTC; CDR3 protein: CSAKGQGETQYF
J gene: TRBJ2-1; D gene: TRBD2; V gene: TRBV27; clone size: once; CDR3 DNA: TGTGCCAGCAGTCCCACTTGGACTAGCGGGCAAAATGAGCAGTTCTTC; CDR3 protein: CASSPTWTSGQNEQFF
J gene: TRBJ2-1; D gene: TRBD2; V gene: TRBV5-1; clone size: once; CDR3 DNA: TGCGCCAGCAGTCCCGGGACTAGCGGGTTTGAGCAGTTCTTC; CDR3 protein: CASSPGTSGFEQFF
J gene: TRBJ1-1; D gene: NA; V gene: TRBV20-1; clone size: few; CDR3 DNA: TGCAGTGCCAAAGACAGGCACGCTGAAGCTTTCTTT; CDR3 protein: CSAKDRHAEAFF
J gene: TRBJ2-3; D gene: NA; V gene: TRBV28; clone size: many; CDR3 DNA: TGTGCCAGCAGGAAAGGGACTAGCACAGATACGCAGTATTTT; CDR3 protein: CASRKGTSTDTQYF
J gene: TRBJ2-1; D gene: TRBD2; V gene: TRBV28; clone size: many; CDR3 DNA: TGTGCCAGCATCTCCGGGACTAGCAGTGAGCAGTTCTTC; CDR3 protein: CASISGTSSEQFF
J gene: TRBJ2-3; D gene: NA; V gene: TRBV12-3/TRBV12-4; clone size: NA; CDR3 DNA: TGTGCCAGCAGTTTTCAAGTGGGCTTAGGAGATACGCAGTATTTT; CDR3 protein: CASSFQVGLGDTQYF
J gene: TRBJ2-1; D gene: NA; V gene: TRBV27; clone size: NA; CDR3 DNA: TGTGCCAGCAGTATTAGAGGGGTAATGGGAGAGACCCAGTTCTTC; CDR3 protein: CASSIRGVMGETQFF
J gene: TRBJ2-1; D gene: TRBD2; V gene: TRBV20-1; clone size: NA; CDR3 DNA: TGCAGTGCTAGAGATTTTGGTCAGGCTAGCGGGGCTTACAATGAGCAGTTCTTC; CDR3 protein: CSARDFGQASGAYNEQFF
J gene: TRBJ2-7; D gene: NA; V gene: TRBV5-1; clone size: NA; CDR3 DNA: TGCGCCAGCAGCTTGTCTCAGGTCTACAATGAGCAGTACTTC; CDR3 protein: CASSLSQVYNEQYF
J gene: TRBJ2-1; D gene: TRBD2; V gene: TRBV20-1; clone size: many; CDR3 DNA: TGCAGTGCCAAGGATGCAGCGGGAGAGGGAGGTGAGCAGTTCTTC; CDR3 protein: CSAKDAAGEGGEQFF
J gene: TRBJ2-6; D gene: NA; V gene: TRBV4-1; clone size: NA; CDR3 DNA: TGCGCCAGCGGCGGCTCTGGGGCCAACGTCCTGACTTTC; CDR3 protein: CASGGSGANVLTF
J gene: TRBJ2-5; D gene: TRBD2; V gene: TRBV3-1; clone size: many; CDR3 DNA: TGTGCCAGCAGCCCCTTTTCCAGGGAGGGGGAGACCCAGTACTTC; CDR3 protein: CASSPFSREGETQYF
J gene: TRBJ2-7; D gene: NA; V gene: TRBV5-1; clone size: NA; CDR3 DNA: TGCGCCAGCAGCTTGGAGCCGGGTGGCGAGCAGTACTTC; CDR3 protein: CASSLEPGGEQYF
J gene: TRBJ2-7; D gene: TRBD1; V gene: TRBV6-2/TRBV6-3; clone size: NA; CDR3 DNA: TGTGCCAGCAGTGGGACAGGCCCATCCGAGCAGTACTTC; CDR3 protein: CASSGTGPSEQYF